This T cell receptor beta chain originates from a study of T cell responses to AZD1222 COVID-19 vaccine. The protocol was immunoSEQ multiplex PCR, while the TCRdb copy is restricted to in-frame clones and leaves out a portion. The sample records more than 150,000 clones, more than 90% being singletons. Study-level points and caveats: CD4 TCRs linked to vaccination spanned spike, dominating at 160-218 and 743-854. Once two AZD1222 doses were given, Spike-specific TCR breadth and depth went up.

Unmatched junction bases numbered 4, after V lost 1 base and J lost 8 bases. The CDR3 sequence is 14 residues long. The germline V gene encodes CDR1 LGHDT and CDR2 YNNKEL (reference sequence). Concerning this clone: Antigen: not known.

This sequence originates from an adult who received the AZD1222 COVID-19 vaccine. The sample in question was peripheral blood, obtained 28 days after the second AZD1222 dose. J is TRBJ1-2 and V is TRBV3-1 (or the pseudogene TRBV3-2); 10 positions agree with TRBD1. The CDR3 is CASSQGDRGLGYTF. The CDR3 DNA sequence: TGTGCCAGCAGCCAAGGGGACAGGGGATTGGGCTACACCTTC.